This T cell receptor (beta chain) was recorded in a study of PD-1 blockade in classical Hodgkin lymphoma. Data came from immunoSEQ multiplex PCR; TCRdb stores just in-frame clones and leaves some out. The sample consists of more than 10,000 clones, roughly 80% of them appearing once. Autologous stem cell transplantation was followed by relapse in every patient, and brentuximab vedotin exposure varied. As for this clone: Its antigen is unidentified.

The study's findings and limits: Causes of the repertoire differences remain undefined, possibly disease activity or prior therapy.

The CDR3 spans 17 residues. CDR1 SEHNR and CDR2 FQNEAQ come from the germline V gene (reference sequence). Trimming shortened V by 1 base and J by 2 bases, and 12 bases separated the two germline ends. The specimen comprised peripheral blood mononuclear cells (PBMCs), sampled at baseline. This chain uses TRBV7-9 with TRBJ2-6; no clear D. The receptor was derived from a human donor with classical Hodgkin lymphoma. The CDR3 loop reads CASSLVRALAGANVLTF. The CDR3 DNA sequence: TGTGCCAGCAGCTTAGTTCGGGCTCTCGCTGGGGCCAACGTCCTGACTTTC.